These 14 T cell receptor beta chains were sequenced from one sample in a study of Ad26.COV2.S vaccination and SARS-CoV-2 variants. Treatment indicated: around 19 received Ad26.COV2.S at low or high dose, single or two shots; several received placebo; per-sample allocation not given. Day 63 after the first vaccine or placebo injection was the time point for sampling. The assay was immunoSEQ multiplex PCR, and TCRdb's table has in-frame clones only and misses some. The sample contains approximately 360,000 clones, roughly 80% of which appear only once. The sample consisted of peripheral blood, taken in a trial of Ad26.COV2.S vaccine versus placebo. The receptor source for this set is a person aged 18-60 years who received the Ad26.COV2.S COVID-19 vaccine or a placebo.

The rearrangement links TRBV11-2 to TRBJ1-1; D possibly corresponds to TRBD1 (6 bases). The germline V gene encodes CDR1 SGHAT and CDR2 FQNNGV. The ends were cut back, 3 bases at V and 11 bases at J, with 13 bases in the middle. The CDR3 consists of 12 residues. DNA for the CDR3: TGTGCCAGCAGCTTGGGGGCCGTTGGGGCTTTCTTT. It is translated as CASSLGAVGAFF. Combining the CDR3 with reference TRBV11-2 and TRBJ1-1 gives the whole variable domain EAGVAQSPRYKIIEKRQSVAFWCNPISGHATLYWYQQILGQGPKLLIQFQNNGVVDDSQLPKDRFSAERLKGVDSTLKIQPAKLEDSAVYLCASSLGAVGAFFGQGTRLTVV.

This sequence joins TRBV18 and TRBJ1-2; 11 nucleotides match TRBD1. Germline V gene sequence: CDR1 KGHSH, CDR2 LQKENI. V shed 3 bases, J shed 4 bases, and the junction held 7 bases outside the gene matches. This CDR3 spans 16 amino acids. The CDR3 is CASSPTDRGPGYGYTF. CDR3 in DNA: TGTGCCAGCTCACCTACGGACAGGGGGCCTGGCTATGGCTACACCTTC. Complete variable domain (other parts from reference TRBV18 and TRBJ1-2): NAGVMQNPRHLVRRRGQEARLRCSPMKGHSHVYWYRQLPEEGLKFMVYLQKENIIDESGMPKERFSAEFPKEGPSILRIQQVVRGDSAAYFCASSPTDRGPGYGYTFGSGTRLTVV.

The V call is TRBV6-5, the J call TRBJ1-2, with a possible D match to TRBD1 (5 bases). The CDR3 has 13 amino acids. CDR1 and CDR2 from the germline V gene are MNHEY and SVGAGI. V shed 2 bases and J shed 8 bases, with 12 bases lying between them. CDR3 residues: CASSYQGAVGYTF. Here the CDR3 DNA reads TGTGCCAGCAGTTACCAAGGGGCGGTAGGCTACACCTTC.

The chain joins TRBV5-1 to TRBJ1-1; a weak D match, TRBD1 (5 bases). The CDR3 spans 17 residues. V lost 1 base, J lost 1 base, and 17 bases lay in between. CDR1 is SGHRS, CDR2 YFSETQ, per germline. The chain's CDR3 is CASSLLWDGSQNTEAFF. The CDR3 bases are TGCGCCAGCAGCTTGCTTTGGGACGGGAGTCAGAACACTGAAGCTTTCTTT.

J is TRBJ1-3 and V is TRBV6-2 or TRBV6-3; maybe TRBD1 (5 bases). The CDR3 extends over 20 amino acids. Per the germline V gene, CDR1 is MNHEY and CDR2 is SVGEGT. V was pared by 0 bases and J by 0 bases, with 21 bases between. The chain's CDR3 is CASSYSGGSGDSVSGNTIYF. DNA of the CDR3: TGTGCCAGCAGTTACTCCGGGGGATCCGGCGACAGCGTCTCTGGAAACACCATATATTTT.

The V and J genes are TRBV7-2 and TRBJ2-5; 10 nucleotides align to TRBD2. In germline, CDR1 is SGHTA, CDR2 FQGNSA. V trimming: 3 bases; J trimming: 2 bases; junction bases outside the gene matches: 6. The CDR3 extends over 16 amino acids. CDR3 nucleotides: TGTGCCAGCAGCTTCGCTAGCGGGGGACATCAAGAGACCCAGTACTTC. It encodes CASSFASGGHQETQYF.

V is TRBV19 and J is TRBJ2-7; TRBD2 matches 8 bases. With V trimmed by 5 bases and J by 5 bases, 5 bases remained unmatched. This CDR3 comprises 13 residues. Germline V gene data show CDR1 as LNHDA and CDR2 as SQIVND (reference sequence). CDR3 amino acids: CASSPGTSHEQYF. Written as DNA, the CDR3 is TGTGCCAGTAGTCCGGGGACTAGTCACGAGCAGTACTTC. Full variable domain (remainder filled in from reference TRBV19 and TRBJ2-7): DGGITQSPKYLFRKEGQNVTLSCEQNLNHDAMYWYRQDPGQGLRLIYYSQIVNDFQKGDIAEGYSVSREKKESFPLTVTSAQKNPTAFYLCASSPGTSHEQYFGPGTRLTVT.

The V gene is TRBV12-3 or TRBV12-4, the J gene TRBJ1-2; the D is unclear. The CDR3 consists of 10 residues. V was pared by 8 bases and J by 8 bases, with 9 bases between. This CDR3 reads CASRGGGYTF. DNA of the CDR3: TGTGCCAGCCGGGGTGGGGGCTACACCTTC.

V gene TRBV6-5 combines with J gene TRBJ2-1; unclear D gene. V lost 5 bases and J 8 bases, leaving 19 bases between the germline ends. This CDR3 region has 15 residues. Germline assignment: CDR1 MNHEY and CDR2 SVGAGI. CDR3 DNA: TGTGCCAGCAGTCTCGTGAGGACGCTGGCCGATGAGCAGTTCTTC. Its translation is CASSLVRTLADEQFF.

The CDR3 DNA reads as TGTGCCAGCTCACCAGGTTCGGGGTACAATGAGCAGTTCTTC. Amino acid sequence: CASSPGSGYNEQFF. The chain uses TRBV18 and TRBJ2-1, with a tentative D call TRBD2 (5 bases). V was trimmed by 2 bases and J by 4 bases, leaving 9 bases between them. The V gene's germline CDR1 is KGHSH and CDR2 LQKENI. The CDR3 sequence is 14 residues long.

CDR3 in DNA: TGTGCCAGCAGCCCCCGGGGGGGGCAAGAGACCCAGTACTTC. It encodes CASSPRGGQETQYF. This chain uses TRBV9 with TRBJ2-5; 8 nucleotides line up with TRBD2. Germline values: CDR1 SGDLS, CDR2 YYNGEE. With V trimmed by 4 bases and J by 2 bases, 4 bases remained unmatched. The CDR3 contains 14 residues.

The rearrangement uses TRBV6-5 and TRBJ1-2, with 8 bases that match TRBD1. CDR3 length: 15 amino acids. J was trimmed by 3 bases and V by 4 bases; bases with no gene match: 7. Germline-derived CDR1 and CDR2 are MNHEY and SVGAGI. The CDR3 region is CASSSSGTGDYGYTF. CDR3 sequence (DNA): TGTGCCAGCAGTTCGTCCGGGACAGGAGACTATGGCTACACCTTC.

The rearrangement joins TRBV13 to TRBJ2-7; D is possibly TRBD2 (6 bases). The CDR3 runs to 15 residues. Germline loops: CDR1 PRHDT, CDR2 FYEKMQ (reference sequence). V was clipped by 5 bases and J by 4 bases, with 18 bases between them. The CDR3: CASSEGGTRLYEQYF. The CDR3 nucleotides read TGTGCCAGCAGCGAGGGCGGGACCCGGTTATACGAGCAGTACTTC.

The chain has TRBV5-1 and TRBJ1-2; maybe TRBD1 (5 bases). Germline V CDR1 and CDR2: SGHRS, YFSETQ. The CDR3 contains 14 residues. The V end was cut by 4 bases, the J end by 4 bases, with 14 bases between. DNA for the CDR3: TGCGCCAGCAGCCTGGGGGGAGGCTTCTATGGCTACACCTTC. This gives the protein CASSLGGGFYGYTF.